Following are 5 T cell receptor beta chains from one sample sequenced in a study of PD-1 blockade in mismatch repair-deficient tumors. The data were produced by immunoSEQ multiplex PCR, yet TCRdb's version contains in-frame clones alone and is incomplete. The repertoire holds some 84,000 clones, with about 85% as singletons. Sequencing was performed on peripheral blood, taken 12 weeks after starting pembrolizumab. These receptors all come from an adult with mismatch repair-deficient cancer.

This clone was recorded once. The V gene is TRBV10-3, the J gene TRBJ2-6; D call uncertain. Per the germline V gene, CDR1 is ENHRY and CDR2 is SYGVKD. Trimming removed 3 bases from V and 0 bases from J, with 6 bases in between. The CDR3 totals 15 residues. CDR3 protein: CAISDGSSGANVLTF. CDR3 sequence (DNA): TGTGCCATCAGTGATGGCAGCTCTGGGGCCAACGTCCTGACTTTC.

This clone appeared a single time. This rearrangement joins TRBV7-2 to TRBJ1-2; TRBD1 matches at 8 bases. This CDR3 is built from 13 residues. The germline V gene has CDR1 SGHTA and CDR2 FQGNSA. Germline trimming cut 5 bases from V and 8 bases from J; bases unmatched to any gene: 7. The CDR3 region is CASSQGALGGYTF. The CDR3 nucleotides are TGTGCCAGCAGCCAGGGGGCTCTAGGGGGCTACACCTTC.

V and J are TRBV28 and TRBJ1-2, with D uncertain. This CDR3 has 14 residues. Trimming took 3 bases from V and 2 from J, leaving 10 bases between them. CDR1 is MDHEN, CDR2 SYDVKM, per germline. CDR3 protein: CASSLGVANYGYTF. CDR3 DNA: TGTGCCAGCAGTTTGGGCGTAGCGAACTATGGCTACACCTTC.

This CDR3 reads CAWSVGAGGSQPQHF. The DNA for the CDR3 is TGTGCCTGGAGTGTAGGGGCAGGGGGCAGTCAGCCCCAGCATTTT. This chain uses TRBV30 with TRBJ1-5; TRBD1 agrees at 8 bases. The CDR3 runs to 15 residues. Germline CDR1 is GTSNPN and CDR2 is SVGIG (reference sequence). Trimming removed 0 bases from V and 6 bases from J; junction bases left unmatched: 7.

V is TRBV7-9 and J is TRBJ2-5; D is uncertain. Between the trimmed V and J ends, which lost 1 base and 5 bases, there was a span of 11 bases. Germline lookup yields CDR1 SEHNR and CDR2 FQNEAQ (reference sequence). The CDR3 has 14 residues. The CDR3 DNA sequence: TGTGCCAGCAGCTTAGAAAAGGGAATCGAGACCCAGTACTTC. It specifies CASSLEKGIETQYF.